Sequencing of this TCR beta chain was carried out in a study of T cell changes during pregnancy in multiple sclerosis. Per germline, CDR1 MDHEN and CDR2 SYDVKM. The CDR3 contains 13 residues. V was cut by 3 bases and J by 6 bases, with 8 bases left in between. Assay used: immunoSEQ multiplex PCR; TCRdb lists only in-frame clones, some missing. The table includes roughly 38,000 clones, about 93% detected once. The receptor was isolated from a female donor in good health, enrolled as a control in a pregnancy study. This specimen was CD4+ T cells from peripheral blood mononuclear cells, taken in the second trimester of pregnancy. This chain connects TRBV28 to TRBJ2-2; weak D call: TRBD2 (5 bases). CDR3 sequence reads: CASSLSSPGELFF. The CDR3 bases are TGTGCCAGCAGTTTGTCTAGCCCCGGGGAGCTGTTTTTT.